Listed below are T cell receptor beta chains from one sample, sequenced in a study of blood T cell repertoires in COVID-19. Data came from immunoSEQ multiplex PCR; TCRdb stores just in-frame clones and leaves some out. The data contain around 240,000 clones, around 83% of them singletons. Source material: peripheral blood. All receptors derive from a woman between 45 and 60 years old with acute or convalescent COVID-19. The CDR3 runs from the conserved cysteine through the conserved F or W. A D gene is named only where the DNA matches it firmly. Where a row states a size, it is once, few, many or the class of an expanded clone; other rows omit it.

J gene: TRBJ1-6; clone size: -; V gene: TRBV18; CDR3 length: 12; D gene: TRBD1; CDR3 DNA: TGTGCCAGCTCCCTTGACAGGGCCACCCTCCACTTT; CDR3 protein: CASSLDRATLHF
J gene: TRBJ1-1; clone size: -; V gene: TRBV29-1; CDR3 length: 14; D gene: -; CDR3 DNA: TGCAGCGTTGGCCGCCGCAGGGTGGACACTGAAGCTTTCTTT; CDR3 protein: CSVGRRRVDTEAFF
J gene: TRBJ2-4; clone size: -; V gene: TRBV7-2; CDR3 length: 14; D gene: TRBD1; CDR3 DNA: TGTGCCAGCAGCTCCTTGGACAGGGTTCACATTCAGTACTTC; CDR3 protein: CASSSLDRVHIQYF
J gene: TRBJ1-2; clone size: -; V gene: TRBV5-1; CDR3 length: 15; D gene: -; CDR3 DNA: TGCGCCAGCAGCCCTGCATTGGCGGGGAACTATGGCTACACCTTC; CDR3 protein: CASSPALAGNYGYTF
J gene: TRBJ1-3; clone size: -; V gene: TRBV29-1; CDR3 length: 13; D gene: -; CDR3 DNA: TGCAGCGTTGAAGGACAAACTGGAAACACCATATATTTT; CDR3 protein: CSVEGQTGNTIYF
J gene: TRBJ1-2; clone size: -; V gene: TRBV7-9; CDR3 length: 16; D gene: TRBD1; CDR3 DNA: TGTGCCAGCAGCTTGGGACAGGGGGCGCGAAACTATGGCTACACCTTC; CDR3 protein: CASSLGQGARNYGYTF
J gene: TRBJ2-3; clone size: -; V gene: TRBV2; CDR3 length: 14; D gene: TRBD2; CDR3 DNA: TGTGCCACTCGACTAGCGGGAAACACAGATACGCAGTATTTT; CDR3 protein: CATRLAGNTDTQYF
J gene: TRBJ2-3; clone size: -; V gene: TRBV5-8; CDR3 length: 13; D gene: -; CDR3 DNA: TGTGCCAGCAGCAGGGGGGGGAGTGATACGCAGTATTTT; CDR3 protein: CASSRGGSDTQYF
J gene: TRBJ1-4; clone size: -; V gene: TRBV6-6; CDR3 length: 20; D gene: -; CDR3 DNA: TGTGCCAGCAGTCATCCTGAAGCGAAGACTATAATGGGAACTAATGAAAAACTGTTTTTT; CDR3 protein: CASSHPEAKTIMGTNEKLFF
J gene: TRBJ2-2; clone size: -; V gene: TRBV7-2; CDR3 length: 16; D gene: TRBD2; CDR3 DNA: TGTGCCAGCAGCGCTAGCGGGAGACTTAACACCGGGGAGCTGTTTTTT; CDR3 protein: CASSASGRLNTGELFF
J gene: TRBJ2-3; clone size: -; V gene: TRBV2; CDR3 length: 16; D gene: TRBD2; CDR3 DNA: TGTGCCAGCAGTGATCGGGAGCGGGAGGGCACAGATACGCAGTATTTT; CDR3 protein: CASSDREREGTDTQYF
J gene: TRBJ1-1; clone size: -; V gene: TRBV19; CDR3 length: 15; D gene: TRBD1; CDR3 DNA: TGTGCCAGTACCCCGGGGGACAGAAAATACACTGAAGCTTTCTTT; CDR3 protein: CASTPGDRKYTEAFF
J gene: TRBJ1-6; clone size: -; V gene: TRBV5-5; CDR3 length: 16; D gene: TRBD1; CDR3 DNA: TGTGCCAGCAGCTTGGTGGGGGACAGGGGAAGTTCACCCCTCCACTTT; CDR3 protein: CASSLVGDRGSSPLHF
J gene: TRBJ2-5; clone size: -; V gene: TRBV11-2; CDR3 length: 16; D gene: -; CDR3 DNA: TGTGCCAGCAGCTTAAGGGGGGGGGCTTTTGAGGAGACCCAGTACTTC; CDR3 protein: CASSLRGGAFEETQYF
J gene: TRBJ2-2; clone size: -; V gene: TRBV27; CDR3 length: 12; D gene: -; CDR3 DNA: TGTGCCAGCAGCCCCAGCAGGGGGGAGCTGTTTTTT; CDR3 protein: CASSPSRGELFF
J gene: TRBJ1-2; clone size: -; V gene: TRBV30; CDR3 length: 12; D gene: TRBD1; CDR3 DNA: TGTGCCTCAGGGGGCGAGGGCTATGGCTACACCTTC; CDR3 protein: CASGGEGYGYTF
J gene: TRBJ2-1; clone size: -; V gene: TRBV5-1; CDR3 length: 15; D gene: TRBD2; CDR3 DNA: TGCGCCAGCAGCTCCAGCGGGGATTCCTACAATGAGCAGTTCTTC; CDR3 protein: CASSSSGDSYNEQFF
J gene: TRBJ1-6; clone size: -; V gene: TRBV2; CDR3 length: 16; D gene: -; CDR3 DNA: TGTGCCAGCAGCCAATTGGAGGAAGTCTCATATTCACCCCTCCACTTT; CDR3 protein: CASSQLEEVSYSPLHF
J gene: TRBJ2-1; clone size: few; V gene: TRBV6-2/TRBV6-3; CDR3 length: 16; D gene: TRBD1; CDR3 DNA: TGTGCCAGCAGTTCGATAAGGGACAGCCTGGGGAATGAGCAGTTCTTC; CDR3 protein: CASSSIRDSLGNEQFF
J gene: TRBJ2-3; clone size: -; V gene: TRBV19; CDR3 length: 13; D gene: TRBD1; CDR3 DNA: TGTGCCAGTAACATCAGGGGGACAGATACGCAGTATTTT; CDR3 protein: CASNIRGTDTQYF
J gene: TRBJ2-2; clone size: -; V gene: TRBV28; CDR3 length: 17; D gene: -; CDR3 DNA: TGTGCCAGCAGTTCCGTAGGATTCGGAGATAGGACCGGGGAGCTGTTTTTT; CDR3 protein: CASSSVGFGDRTGELFF
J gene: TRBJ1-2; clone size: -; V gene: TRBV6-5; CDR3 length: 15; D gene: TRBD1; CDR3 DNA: TGTGCCAGCAGTCCAAGGACAGGAATGGGCTATGGCTACACCTTC; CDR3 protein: CASSPRTGMGYGYTF
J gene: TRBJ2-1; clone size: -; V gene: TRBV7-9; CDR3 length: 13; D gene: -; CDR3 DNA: TGTGCCAGCAGCTTGCTAACCTACAATGAGCAGTTCTTC; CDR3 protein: CASSLLTYNEQFF
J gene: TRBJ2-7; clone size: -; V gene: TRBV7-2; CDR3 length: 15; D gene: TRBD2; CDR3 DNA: TGTGCCAGCAGCTTAGTTCGGGAGGGCGCCTACGAGCAGTACTTC; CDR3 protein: CASSLVREGAYEQYF
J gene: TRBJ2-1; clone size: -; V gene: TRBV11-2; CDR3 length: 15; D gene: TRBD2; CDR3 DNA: TGTGCCAGCAGCTTATTGACTAGCGGGGTGAATGAGCAGTTCTTC; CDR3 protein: CASSLLTSGVNEQFF
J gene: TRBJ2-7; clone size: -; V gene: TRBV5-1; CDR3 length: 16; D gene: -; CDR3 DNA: TGCGCCAGCAGCTTGGCCAGTTCTGGGGCAACCTACGAGCAGTACTTC; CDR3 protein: CASSLASSGATYEQYF
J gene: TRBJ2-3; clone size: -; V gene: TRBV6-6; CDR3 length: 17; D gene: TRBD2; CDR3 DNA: TGTGCCAGCAGCCGACCCACTAGCGGGAGTGGCACAGATACGCAGTATTTT; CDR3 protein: CASSRPTSGSGTDTQYF
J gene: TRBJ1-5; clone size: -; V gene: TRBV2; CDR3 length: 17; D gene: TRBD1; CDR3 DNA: TGTGCCAGCAGTGCCCGGACAGGGGTTGTGAGCAATCAGCCCCAGCATTTT; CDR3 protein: CASSARTGVVSNQPQHF
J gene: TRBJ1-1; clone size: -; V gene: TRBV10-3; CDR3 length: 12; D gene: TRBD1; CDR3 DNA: TGTGCCATCAGTCTCCGGGGGGACAGGGGTTTTTTT; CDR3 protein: CAISLRGDRGFF
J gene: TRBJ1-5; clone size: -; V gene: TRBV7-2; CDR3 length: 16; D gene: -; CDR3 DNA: TGTGCCAGCAGCTTATGGGGAGGGGGTAGCAATCAGCCCCAGCATTTT; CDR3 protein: CASSLWGGGSNQPQHF
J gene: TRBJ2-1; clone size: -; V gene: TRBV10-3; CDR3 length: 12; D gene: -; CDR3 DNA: TGTGCCATCAGTGAGGAGGTAAATGAGCAGTTCTTC; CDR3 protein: CAISEEVNEQFF
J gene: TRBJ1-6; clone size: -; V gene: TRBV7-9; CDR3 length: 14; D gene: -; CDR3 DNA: TGTGCCAGCAGCACCGATCTCAGGGATTCACCCCTCCACTTT; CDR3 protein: CASSTDLRDSPLHF
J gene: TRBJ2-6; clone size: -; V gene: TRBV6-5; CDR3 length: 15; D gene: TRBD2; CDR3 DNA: TGTGCATCGGCGGGGGGGCAGCCTGGGGCCAACGTCCTGACTTTC; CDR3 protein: CASAGGQPGANVLTF
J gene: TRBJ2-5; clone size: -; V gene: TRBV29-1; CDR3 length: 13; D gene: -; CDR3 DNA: TGCAGCGCCCGGTCCACTGCGAAAGAGACCCAGTACTTC; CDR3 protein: CSARSTAKETQYF
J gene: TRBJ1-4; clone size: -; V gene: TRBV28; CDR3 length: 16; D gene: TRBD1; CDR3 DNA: TGTGCCAGCAGTGATATACGGGGACAGGGACGTGAAAAACTGTTTTTT; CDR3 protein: CASSDIRGQGREKLFF
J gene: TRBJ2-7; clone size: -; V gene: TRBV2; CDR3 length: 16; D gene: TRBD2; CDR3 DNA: TGTGCCAGCACTCCCGTTGGGCTAGCGGGGGCCTACGAGCAGTACTTC; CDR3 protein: CASTPVGLAGAYEQYF
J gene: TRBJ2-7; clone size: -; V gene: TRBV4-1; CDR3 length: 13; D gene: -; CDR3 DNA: TGCGCCAGCAGCCAAGATAGAGGGTACGAGCAGTACTTC; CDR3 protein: CASSQDRGYEQYF
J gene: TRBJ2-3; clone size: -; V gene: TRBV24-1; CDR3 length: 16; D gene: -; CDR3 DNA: TGTGCCACCAGTGATTTAGGAGGGCCCAGCACAGATACGCAGTATTTT; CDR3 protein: CATSDLGGPSTDTQYF
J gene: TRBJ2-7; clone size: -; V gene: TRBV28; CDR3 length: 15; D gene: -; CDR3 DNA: TGTGCCAGCAGCCCCCCAACAGGGATACCCTACGAGCAGTACTTC; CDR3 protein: CASSPPTGIPYEQYF
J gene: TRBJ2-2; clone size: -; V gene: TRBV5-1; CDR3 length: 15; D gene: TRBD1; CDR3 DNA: TGCGCCAGCAGCTTGGGACAGGGGGCCTACGGGGAGCTGTTTTTT; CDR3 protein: CASSLGQGAYGELFF
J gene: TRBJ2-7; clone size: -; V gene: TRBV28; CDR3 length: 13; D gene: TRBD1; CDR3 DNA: TGTGCCAGCAGTTTGGGACAGAGCTACGAGCAGTACTTC; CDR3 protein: CASSLGQSYEQYF
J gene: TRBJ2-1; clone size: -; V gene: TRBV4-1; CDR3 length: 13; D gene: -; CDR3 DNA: TGCGCCAGCAGCGGGGGCACCTACAATGAGCAGTTCTTC; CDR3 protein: CASSGGTYNEQFF
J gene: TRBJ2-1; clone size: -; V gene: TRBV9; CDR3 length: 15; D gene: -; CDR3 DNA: TGTGCCAGCAGCAAACAGAGTGTTACAATGACAGAGCAGTTCTTC; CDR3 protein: CASSKQSVTMTEQFF
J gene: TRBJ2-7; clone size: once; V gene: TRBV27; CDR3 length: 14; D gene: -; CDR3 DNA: TGTGCCAGCAGTTTATCCCCCAGGTCCTACGAGCAGTACTTC; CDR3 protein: CASSLSPRSYEQYF
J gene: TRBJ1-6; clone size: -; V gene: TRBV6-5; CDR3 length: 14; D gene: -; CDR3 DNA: TGTGCCAGCCGGCGGTCCCTCTATAATTCACCCCTCCACTTT; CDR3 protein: CASRRSLYNSPLHF
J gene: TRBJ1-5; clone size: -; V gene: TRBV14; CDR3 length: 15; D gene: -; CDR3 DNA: TGTGCCAGCAGCCAAGGGGCGGGGGATCGTCAGCCCCAGCATTTT; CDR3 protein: CASSQGAGDRQPQHF
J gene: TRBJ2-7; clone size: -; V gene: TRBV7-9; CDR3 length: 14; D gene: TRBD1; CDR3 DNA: TGTGCCAGCAGCCCCCGGGACAGGAGCTACGAGCAGTACTTC; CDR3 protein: CASSPRDRSYEQYF
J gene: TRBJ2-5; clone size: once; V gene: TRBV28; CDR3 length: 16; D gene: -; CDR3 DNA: TGTGCCAGCAGTACCCTAACAGGGCCCCGACAAGAGACCCAGTACTTC; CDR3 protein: CASSTLTGPRQETQYF
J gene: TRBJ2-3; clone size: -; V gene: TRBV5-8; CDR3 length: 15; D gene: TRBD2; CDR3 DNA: TGTGCCAGCAGCTGGACTAGCGGGAGCTCGGATACGCAGTATTTT; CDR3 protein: CASSWTSGSSDTQYF
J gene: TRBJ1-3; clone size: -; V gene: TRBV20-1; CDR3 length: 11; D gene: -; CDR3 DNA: TGCAGTGCATCCGATTGGGACACCACATATTTT; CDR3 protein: CSASDWDTTYF